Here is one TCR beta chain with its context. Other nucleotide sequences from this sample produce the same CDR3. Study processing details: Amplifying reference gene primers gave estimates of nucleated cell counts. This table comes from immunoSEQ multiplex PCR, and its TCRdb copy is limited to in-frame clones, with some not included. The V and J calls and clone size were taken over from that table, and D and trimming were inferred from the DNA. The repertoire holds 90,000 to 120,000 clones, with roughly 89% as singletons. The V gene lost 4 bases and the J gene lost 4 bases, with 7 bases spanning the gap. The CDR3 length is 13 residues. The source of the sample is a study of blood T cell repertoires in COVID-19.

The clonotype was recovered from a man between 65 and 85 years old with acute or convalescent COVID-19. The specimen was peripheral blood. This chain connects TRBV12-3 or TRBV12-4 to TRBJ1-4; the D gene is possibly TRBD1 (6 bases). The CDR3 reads CASSWTVNEKLFF. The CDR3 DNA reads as TGTGCCAGCAGTTGGACAGTTAATGAAAAACTGTTTTTT.